The T cell receptor beta chain described here comes from a study of blood T cell repertoires in COVID-19. Only in-frame clones appear in the TCRdb table, and some are missing; sequencing was by immunoSEQ multiplex PCR. Counted here are 310,000 or so clones, around 88% occurring once; the ten biggest clones make up approximately 6%. The CDR3 is 13 amino acids. Per germline, CDR1 GTSNPN and CDR2 SVGIG (reference sequence). The V end was cut by 5 bases, the J end by 4 bases, with 13 bases between. The sequencing sample was made of PBMCs or T cells enriched from blood (not recorded which). The chain carries TRBV30 and TRBJ2-3, with D possibly being TRBD1 or TRBD2 (5 bases each). The receptor was isolated from a woman aged 40-49 years who had recovered from COVID-19. The CDR3 DNA follows: TGTGCCTGGGGAGAGGGGTGGCCAGATACGCAGTATTTT. This encodes CAWGEGWPDTQYF.